The rows below give T cell receptor beta chains drawn from one sample of a study of blood T cell repertoires in COVID-19. This table comes from immunoSEQ multiplex PCR, and its TCRdb copy is limited to in-frame clones, with some not included. The repertoire holds about 270,000 clones, with 88% as singletons. The sequencing sample was made of PBMCs or T cells enriched from blood (not recorded which). These receptors originate from a woman aged 45-60 years who had recovered from COVID-19. Each CDR3 is given with its conserved first and last residue. Each record gives: V gene, clone size, D gene, J gene, CDR3 protein, CDR3 DNA. D genes are given only for firm matches. Not every row has a clone size; where given, it reads once, few, many or a size class.

V gene: TRBV19; clone size: .; D gene: TRBD1; J gene: TRBJ2-1; CDR3 protein: CASRRTGRDNEQFF; CDR3 DNA: TGTGCCAGTAGGAGGACAGGACGGGACAATGAGCAGTTCTTC
V gene: TRBV7-9; clone size: .; D gene: .; J gene: TRBJ2-7; CDR3 protein: CASSEPGLPGREQYF; CDR3 DNA: TGTGCCAGCAGCGAACCGGGACTGCCTGGACGCGAGCAGTACTTC
V gene: TRBV7-2; clone size: .; D gene: TRBD1; J gene: TRBJ1-6; CDR3 protein: CASSLRTGSSSPLHF; CDR3 DNA: TGTGCCAGCAGCTTAAGGACAGGATCTAGTTCACCCCTCCACTTT
V gene: TRBV29-1; clone size: .; D gene: .; J gene: TRBJ1-1; CDR3 protein: CSVDNWNTEAFF; CDR3 DNA: TGCAGCGTTGATAATTGGAACACTGAAGCTTTCTTT
V gene: TRBV28; clone size: once; D gene: .; J gene: TRBJ1-5; CDR3 protein: CASSPNTGWGNQPQHF; CDR3 DNA: TGTGCCAGCAGTCCGAATACGGGTTGGGGCAATCAGCCCCAGCATTTT
V gene: TRBV4-3; clone size: .; D gene: TRBD2; J gene: TRBJ2-1; CDR3 protein: CASSQGPGTTSSYNEQFF; CDR3 DNA: TGCGCCAGCAGCCAAGGCCCCGGGACTACCAGCTCCTACAATGAGCAGTTCTTC
V gene: TRBV3-1/TRBV3-2; clone size: once; D gene: .; J gene: TRBJ1-1; CDR3 protein: CASSQEARRGANEAFF; CDR3 DNA: TGTGCCAGCAGCCAAGAAGCCCGGCGGGGGGCAAATGAAGCTTTCTTT
V gene: TRBV29-1; clone size: .; D gene: .; J gene: TRBJ1-2; CDR3 protein: CSVVAENYGYTF; CDR3 DNA: TGCAGCGTTGTTGCGGAGAACTATGGCTACACCTTC
V gene: TRBV18; clone size: .; D gene: .; J gene: TRBJ1-1; CDR3 protein: CASSLTDTEAFF; CDR3 DNA: TGTGCCAGCTCGCTGACAGACACTGAAGCTTTCTTT
V gene: TRBV6-5; clone size: .; D gene: TRBD2; J gene: TRBJ2-3; CDR3 protein: CASTMGLAGNTQYF; CDR3 DNA: TGTGCCAGCACCATGGGCCTAGCGGGTAATACGCAGTATTTT
V gene: TRBV7-9; clone size: many; D gene: .; J gene: TRBJ2-7; CDR3 protein: CASSTTGGGGAYEQYF; CDR3 DNA: TGTGCCAGCAGCACCACTGGAGGAGGGGGCGCCTACGAGCAGTACTTC
V gene: TRBV5-6; clone size: .; D gene: .; J gene: TRBJ2-1; CDR3 protein: CASSWGDPNLGEQFF; CDR3 DNA: TGTGCCAGCAGCTGGGGGGACCCTAACCTGGGGGAGCAGTTCTTC
V gene: TRBV7-2; clone size: few; D gene: .; J gene: TRBJ2-2; CDR3 protein: CASSPYVGSGTGELFF; CDR3 DNA: TGTGCCAGCAGCCCCTATGTTGGGTCAGGGACCGGGGAGCTGTTTTTT
V gene: TRBV5-1; clone size: .; D gene: .; J gene: TRBJ1-5; CDR3 protein: CASSPDGGNQPQHF; CDR3 DNA: TGCGCCAGCAGCCCTGACGGAGGAAATCAGCCCCAGCATTTT
V gene: TRBV19; clone size: .; D gene: .; J gene: TRBJ2-7; CDR3 protein: CASSMQGTYEQYF; CDR3 DNA: TGTGCCAGTAGTATGCAGGGAACTTACGAGCAGTACTTC
V gene: TRBV30; clone size: .; D gene: TRBD1; J gene: TRBJ1-4; CDR3 protein: CAWSGRTGGAPPYEKLFF; CDR3 DNA: TGTGCCTGGAGTGGAAGGACAGGGGGCGCCCCCCCATATGAAAAACTGTTTTTT
V gene: TRBV7-9; clone size: .; D gene: .; J gene: TRBJ1-1; CDR3 protein: CASSFRDGVNTEAFF; CDR3 DNA: TGTGCCAGCAGCTTTAGAGACGGGGTGAACACTGAAGCTTTCTTT
V gene: TRBV25-1; clone size: .; D gene: TRBD1; J gene: TRBJ1-2; CDR3 protein: CASRGDRGANPYGYTF; CDR3 DNA: TGTGCCAGCAGAGGGGACAGGGGGGCCAATCCCTATGGCTACACCTTC
V gene: TRBV2; clone size: .; D gene: .; J gene: TRBJ1-4; CDR3 protein: CASIGILATNEKLFF; CDR3 DNA: TGTGCCAGCATCGGGATCCTGGCAACTAATGAAAAACTGTTTTTT
V gene: TRBV11-1; clone size: .; D gene: .; J gene: TRBJ2-2; CDR3 protein: CASSLVPGINTGELFF; CDR3 DNA: TGTGCCAGCAGCTTAGTTCCGGGGATTAACACCGGGGAGCTGTTTTTT
V gene: TRBV28; clone size: .; D gene: .; J gene: TRBJ1-2; CDR3 protein: CASSLGQGFRYGYTF; CDR3 DNA: TGTGCCAGCAGTTTAGGCCAGGGGTTTAGGTATGGCTACACCTTC
V gene: TRBV5-5; clone size: .; D gene: TRBD1; J gene: TRBJ1-5; CDR3 protein: CASSPVGQGRGQPQHF; CDR3 DNA: TGTGCCAGCAGCCCCGTCGGACAGGGTAGAGGTCAGCCCCAGCATTTT
V gene: TRBV29-1; clone size: .; D gene: TRBD2; J gene: TRBJ2-3; CDR3 protein: CSFKTSGSTDTQYF; CDR3 DNA: TGCAGCTTCAAGACTAGCGGGAGCACAGATACGCAGTATTTT
V gene: TRBV28; clone size: .; D gene: TRBD1; J gene: TRBJ1-5; CDR3 protein: CASSYPEGQTSNQPQHF; CDR3 DNA: TGTGCCAGCAGTTACCCCGAGGGACAGACTAGCAATCAGCCCCAGCATTTT
V gene: TRBV28; clone size: .; D gene: .; J gene: TRBJ2-3; CDR3 protein: CASSLGSTDTQYF; CDR3 DNA: TGTGCCAGCAGTTTGGGCAGCACAGATACGCAGTATTTT
V gene: TRBV30; clone size: once; D gene: .; J gene: TRBJ1-2; CDR3 protein: CAWSAGLNYGYTF; CDR3 DNA: TGTGCCTGGAGTGCTGGGCTGAACTATGGCTACACCTTC
V gene: TRBV27; clone size: .; D gene: TRBD1; J gene: TRBJ1-5; CDR3 protein: CASSSRGPNQPQHF; CDR3 DNA: TGTGCCAGCAGTTCCAGGGGGCCCAATCAGCCCCAGCATTTT
V gene: TRBV27; clone size: .; D gene: TRBD2; J gene: TRBJ2-7; CDR3 protein: CASSLRLAGVHEQYF; CDR3 DNA: TGTGCCAGCAGTTTGCGGCTAGCGGGAGTGCACGAGCAGTACTTC
V gene: TRBV5-8; clone size: .; D gene: .; J gene: TRBJ1-6; CDR3 protein: CASSLRGSSPLHF; CDR3 DNA: TGTGCCAGCAGCTTAAGGGGATCCTCACCCCTCCACTTT
V gene: TRBV7-2; clone size: .; D gene: TRBD1; J gene: TRBJ2-3; CDR3 protein: CASRLGQGNGGTDTQYF; CDR3 DNA: TGTGCCAGCAGGTTGGGACAGGGCAACGGGGGCACAGATACGCAGTATTTT
V gene: TRBV28; clone size: .; D gene: .; J gene: TRBJ1-4; CDR3 protein: CASSSTPTAFNEKLFF; CDR3 DNA: TGTGCCAGCAGTTCAACCCCCACAGCCTTTAATGAAAAACTGTTTTTT
V gene: TRBV3-1/TRBV3-2; clone size: .; D gene: TRBD1; J gene: TRBJ1-1; CDR3 protein: CASSRGQGGTEAFF; CDR3 DNA: TGTGCCAGCAGCCGCGGACAGGGTGGTACTGAAGCTTTCTTT
V gene: TRBV6-5; clone size: .; D gene: .; J gene: TRBJ1-1; CDR3 protein: CASRPNPGSSTEAFF; CDR3 DNA: TGTGCCAGCAGGCCTAACCCGGGGAGTAGCACTGAAGCTTTCTTT
V gene: TRBV2; clone size: .; D gene: TRBD1; J gene: TRBJ1-2; CDR3 protein: CASRRTGEANGYTF; CDR3 DNA: TGTGCCAGCAGAAGGACAGGCGAGGCCAATGGCTACACCTTC
V gene: TRBV5-4; clone size: .; D gene: TRBD2; J gene: TRBJ2-1; CDR3 protein: CASRRAGGSYNEQFF; CDR3 DNA: TGTGCCAGCCGACGGGCGGGAGGGTCCTACAATGAGCAGTTCTTC